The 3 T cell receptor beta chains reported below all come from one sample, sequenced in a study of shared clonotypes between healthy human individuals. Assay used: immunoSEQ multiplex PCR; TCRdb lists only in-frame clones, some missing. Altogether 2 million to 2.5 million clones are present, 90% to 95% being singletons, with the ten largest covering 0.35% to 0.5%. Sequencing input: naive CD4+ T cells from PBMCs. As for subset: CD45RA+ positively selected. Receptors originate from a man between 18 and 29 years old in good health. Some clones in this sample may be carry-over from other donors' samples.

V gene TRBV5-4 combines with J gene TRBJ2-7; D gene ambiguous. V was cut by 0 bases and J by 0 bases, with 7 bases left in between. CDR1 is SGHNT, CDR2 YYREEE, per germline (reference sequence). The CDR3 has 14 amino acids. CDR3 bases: TGTGCCAGCAGCTTGGAGGTCAGCTCCTACGAGCAGTACTTC. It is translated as CASSLEVSSYEQYF.

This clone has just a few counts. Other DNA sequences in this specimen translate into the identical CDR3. The DNA of the CDR3 is TGTGCCATCAGTGAGTCTGGAAACACCATATATTTT. This sequence encodes CAISESGNTIYF. V is TRBV10-3 and J is TRBJ1-3, with no clear D. CDR1 and CDR2 (germline): ENHRY, SYGVKD. Deletions cut 0 bases from V and 3 bases from J, with 0 bases between. CDR3 length: 12 amino acids.

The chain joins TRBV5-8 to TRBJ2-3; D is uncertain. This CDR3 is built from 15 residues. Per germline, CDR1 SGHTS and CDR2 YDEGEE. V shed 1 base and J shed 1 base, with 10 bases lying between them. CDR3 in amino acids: CASSLSRSGTDTQYF. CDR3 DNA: TGTGCCAGCAGCTTGTCTAGGTCAGGCACAGATACGCAGTATTTT.